A single T cell receptor (beta chain) is shown here with its context. The antigen is unknown. TCRdb processed the reads anew with MiXCR; each CDR3 protein has one entry. This sample has about 71,000 distinct CDR3 sequences, with 20% to 25% found just once. This specimen belongs to a study of T cell repertoires in cytomegalovirus infection. Study at large: The authors relied on CMV epitopes, both recently identified HLA-C-restricted and well-studied HLA-B-restricted.

From germline, CDR1 is LGHNA and CDR2 YNFKEQ. This CDR3 is built from 15 residues. V shed 1 base and J 4 bases; nucleotides not matched to a gene: 4. The chain is built from TRBV4-2 and TRBJ2-7, with 10 bases fitting TRBD2. The sequences come from CD8+ T cells from cultured PBMCs, collected from culture after CMV antigen stimulation. This TCR was recovered from a human donor in good health (CMV status not recorded). Some clones in this sample may be carry-over from other donors' samples. CDR3 protein: CASSQGRSGGYEQYF. The CDR3 region has the DNA TGTGCCAGCAGCCAAGGACGTAGCGGGGGGTACGAGCAGTACTTC.